A single sample is the source of the 4 T cell receptor beta chains below, sequenced in a study of cytomegalovirus exposure and HLA in healthy donors. Both 60 Vbeta primers and 13 Jbeta primers went into the PCR. The assay was immunoSEQ multiplex PCR, and TCRdb's table has in-frame clones only and misses some. Its clone listing holds some 46,000 clones. Sequenced input: PBMCs. These receptor sequences come from a male donor in good health and CMV-seronegative.

The chain joins TRBV7-6 to TRBJ2-4, with D perhaps matching TRBD2 (7 bases). V was cut by 5 bases and J by 1 base, with 15 bases left in between. The V gene's germline CDR1 is SGHVS and CDR2 FNYEAQ. This CDR3 has 16 amino acids. Here the CDR3 DNA reads TGTGCCAGCAGCCCTCGGGGGAGGGGGGCCAAAAACATTCAGTACTTC. This sequence encodes CASSPRGRGAKNIQYF. Together with reference TRBV7-6 and TRBJ2-4, the CDR3 gives the full variable domain: GAGVSQSPRYKVTKRGQDVALRCDPISGHVSLYWYRQALGQGPEFLTYFNYEAQQDKSGLPNDRFSAERPEGSISTLTIQRTEQRDSAMYRCASSPRGRGAKNIQYFGAGTRLSVL.

The V call is TRBV7-3, the J call TRBJ2-1, with 14 bases aligning to TRBD2. Germline-derived CDR1 and CDR2 are SGHTA and FQGTGA. Unmatched junction bases numbered 7, after V lost 2 bases and J lost 7 bases. This CDR3 is built from 17 residues. CDR3 DNA sequence: TGTGCCAGCAGCTTACCTGGACTAGCGGGGGGTCGTAATGAGCAGTTCTTC. Its translation: CASSLPGLAGGRNEQFF. The complete variable domain, with remaining parts taken from reference TRBV7-3 and TRBJ2-1, reads GAGVSQTPSNKVTEKGKYVELRCDPISGHTALYWYRQSLGQGPEFLIYFQGTGAADDSGLPNDRFFAVRPEGSVSTLKIQRTERGDSAVYLCASSLPGLAGGRNEQFFGPGTRLTVL.

J is TRBJ1-5 and V is TRBV28; weak D call: TRBD1 (6 bases). Trimming left V 6 bases short and J 4 bases short, with 16 bases between. This CDR3 comprises 15 residues. Per germline, CDR1 MDHEN and CDR2 SYDVKM. The CDR3 spells CASSLPGTRNQPQHF. The CDR3, as DNA: TGTGCCAGCAGCTTACCGGGGACAAGGAATCAGCCCCAGCATTTT. Drawing the rest from reference TRBV28 and TRBJ1-5, the complete variable domain is DVKVTQSSRYLVKRTGEKVFLECVQDMDHENMFWYRQDPGLGLRLIYFSYDVKMKEKGDIPEGYSVSREKKERFSLILESASTNQTSMYLCASSLPGTRNQPQHFGDGTRLSIL.

This chain joins TRBV15 and TRBJ2-4; 7 nucleotides line up with TRBD2. CDR1 and CDR2 (germline): LNHNV, YYDKDF (reference sequence). The CDR3 spans 15 residues. The junction had 13 bases not matched to a gene; V was cut back by 6 bases and J by 8 bases. DNA for the CDR3: TGTGCCACCAGGTCGGGGAGGGATTTATGGTACATTCAGTACTTC. Protein product: CATRSGRDLWYIQYF.